Detailed here is one TCR beta chain. The antigen is undetermined. The sample belongs to a study of monozygotic twins with inflammatory bowel disease. Study results and limitations: Whereas healthy co-twins had higher TCRbeta diversity (inverse Simpson), IBD patients had lower diversity. Twin concordance left repertoire similarity unchanged, with limited power a possible explanation for this lack of difference.

Each of TCRalpha and TCRbeta cDNA went through two nested PCRs, lasting around 16 and 10 cycles. TCRdb processed the 5' RACE reads again and assigns one entry to each CDR3 protein, with no DNA. This table holds about 300,000 distinct CDR3 sequences. The CDR3 runs 14 residues. In germline, CDR1 is LNHDA, CDR2 SQIVND (reference sequence). Every donor provided one blood sample measuring 2.5 ml. Material: blood. The clonotype was recovered from a human donor with ulcerative colitis or Crohn's disease, or a healthy co-twin of an affected twin (not recorded which). The V and J genes are TRBV19 and TRBJ2-2; TCRdb's assignment of TRBD1 cannot be checked, as there is no DNA. The CDR3 loop reads CACGAPLHPGELFF.